Listed below are T cell receptor beta chains from one sample, sequenced in a study of CD8+ T cells in alopecia areata. The data were produced by immunoSEQ multiplex PCR, yet TCRdb's version contains in-frame clones alone and is incomplete. The sample includes 150,000 or so clones, roughly 60% of them seen just once. The sequenced sample was CD4+ T cells sorted from blood. Receptors originate from a human donor in good health. Each CDR3 is given with its conserved first and last residue. Each record gives: clone size, D gene, V gene, J gene, CDR3 protein, CDR3 DNA. D genes are given only for firm matches. A clone size is listed for some rows: how often the clone was seen (once, few, many), or a class if it is expanded.

size: NA
D: TRBD1
V: TRBV5-1
J: TRBJ2-5
CDR3: CASSLGQGETQYF
DNA: TGCGCCAGCAGCCTGGGACAGGGAGAGACCCAGTACTTC

size: few
D: TRBD1
V: TRBV29-1
J: TRBJ2-3
CDR3: CSVEVGRGLGDTQYF
DNA: TGCAGCGTTGAAGTGGGCAGGGGGCTTGGCGATACGCAGTATTTT

size: few
D: NA
V: TRBV11-2
J: TRBJ1-1
CDR3: CASSLDRLGVNTEAFF
DNA: TGTGCCAGCAGCTTGGACAGATTAGGGGTGAACACTGAAGCTTTCTTT

size: NA
D: NA
V: TRBV27
J: TRBJ1-5
CDR3: CASRRGGTRQPQHF
DNA: TGTGCCAGCAGAAGGGGAGGGACACGTCAGCCCCAGCATTTT

size: NA
D: NA
V: TRBV15
J: TRBJ2-1
CDR3: CATSREQYNEQFF
DNA: TGTGCCACCAGCAGAGAACAATACAATGAGCAGTTCTTC

size: NA
D: NA
V: TRBV6-1
J: TRBJ2-4
CDR3: CASSVGGLAKNIQYF
DNA: TGTGCCAGCAGTGTGGGCGGACTAGCCAAAAACATTCAGTACTTC

size: NA
D: NA
V: TRBV29-1
J: TRBJ2-3
CDR3: CSVGLGGDTQYF
DNA: TGCAGCGTTGGACTAGGTGGAGATACGCAGTATTTT

size: NA
D: NA
V: TRBV2
J: TRBJ1-1
CDR3: CASSVGMNTEAFF
DNA: TGTGCCAGCAGTGTCGGGATGAACACTGAAGCTTTCTTT

size: NA
D: TRBD2
V: TRBV6-1
J: TRBJ2-7
CDR3: CASLEGAGGAYEQYF
DNA: TGTGCCAGCCTCGAGGGGGCGGGAGGGGCCTACGAGCAGTACTTC

size: NA
D: NA
V: TRBV30
J: TRBJ1-2
CDR3: CAWRSPGRAGPNYGYTF
DNA: TGTGCCTGGAGATCCCCCGGGAGGGCAGGGCCTAACTATGGCTACACCTTC

size: NA
D: NA
V: TRBV5-6
J: TRBJ1-5
CDR3: CASSFAGGPQHF
DNA: TGTGCCAGCAGCTTTGCGGGGGGGCCCCAGCATTTT

size: NA
D: TRBD1
V: TRBV7-9
J: TRBJ2-7
CDR3: CASSEGQAREQYF
DNA: TGTGCCAGCAGCGAGGGACAGGCCCGCGAGCAGTACTTC

size: few
D: NA
V: TRBV21-1
J: TRBJ2-6
CDR3: CASSRGGDKAPSGANVLTF
DNA: TGTGCCAGCAGCAGAGGAGGGGACAAGGCCCCCTCTGGGGCCAACGTCCTGACTTTC

size: NA
D: NA
V: TRBV5-6
J: TRBJ2-4
CDR3: CASSDNRGLAKNIQYF
DNA: TGTGCCAGCAGCGACAACAGGGGACTAGCCAAAAACATTCAGTACTTC

size: few
D: NA
V: TRBV27
J: TRBJ1-1
CDR3: CASSFGVYTEAFF
DNA: TGTGCCAGCAGTTTCGGAGTTTACACTGAAGCTTTCTTT

size: NA
D: NA
V: TRBV1
J: TRBJ2-5
CDR3: CTSSQGTSETQYF
DNA: TGCACCAGCAGCCAAGGGACGTCGGAGACCCAGTACTTC

size: NA
D: TRBD1
V: TRBV27
J: TRBJ2-5
CDR3: CASSLFWDRGHETQYF
DNA: TGTGCCAGCAGTTTATTCTGGGACAGGGGGCACGAGACCCAGTACTTC

size: NA
D: NA
V: TRBV7-9
J: TRBJ1-2
CDR3: CASRLTSLNGYTF
DNA: TGTGCCAGCAGACTGACCTCATTGAATGGCTACACCTTC

size: NA
D: NA
V: TRBV5-1
J: TRBJ2-7
CDR3: CASSGTGSYSYEQYF
DNA: TGCGCCAGCAGCGGCACAGGGTCTTACTCCTACGAGCAGTACTTC

size: NA
D: TRBD1
V: TRBV27
J: TRBJ1-1
CDR3: CASSLSITYRGPMNTEAFF
DNA: TGTGCCAGCAGTTTATCGATCACCTACAGGGGACCGATGAACACTGAAGCTTTCTTT

size: NA
D: NA
V: TRBV5-4
J: TRBJ2-5
CDR3: CASSPPGVAGTETQYF
DNA: TGTGCCAGCAGCCCCCCCGGGGTTGCGGGAACAGAGACCCAGTACTTC

size: few
D: NA
V: TRBV2
J: TRBJ2-5
CDR3: CASSLAKGVNYF
DNA: TGTGCCAGCAGCCTCGCTAAGGGGGTTAATTACTTC

size: NA
D: TRBD1
V: TRBV5-1
J: TRBJ2-5
CDR3: CASSLRRTGNYQETQYF
DNA: TGCGCCAGCAGCTTGAGGCGGACAGGGAATTACCAAGAGACCCAGTACTTC

size: NA
D: NA
V: TRBV5-6
J: TRBJ1-5
CDR3: CASSLGQGDQPQHF
DNA: TGTGCCAGCAGCCTGGGGCAAGGAGATCAGCCCCAGCATTTT

size: NA
D: NA
V: TRBV29-1
J: TRBJ2-1
CDR3: CSVEHNEQFF
DNA: TGCAGCGTTGAACACAATGAGCAGTTCTTC

size: few
D: NA
V: TRBV7-9
J: TRBJ2-6
CDR3: CASSFSPGANVLTF
DNA: TGTGCCAGCAGCTTTTCTCCTGGGGCCAACGTCCTGACTTTC

size: few
D: TRBD1
V: TRBV28
J: TRBJ2-5
CDR3: CASSSSLRRGLKETQYF
DNA: TGTGCCAGCAGTTCCTCCCTACGCAGGGGGCTTAAAGAGACCCAGTACTTC

size: NA
D: NA
V: TRBV29-1
J: TRBJ2-5
CDR3: CSADAYQETQYF
DNA: TGCAGCGCTGACGCGTACCAAGAGACCCAGTACTTC

size: NA
D: TRBD1
V: TRBV4-1
J: TRBJ2-3
CDR3: CASSPSGTGAGDTQYF
DNA: TGCGCCAGCAGCCCTTCCGGGACAGGGGCGGGAGATACGCAGTATTTT

size: few
D: NA
V: TRBV6-5
J: TRBJ1-2
CDR3: CASGGNYGYTF
DNA: TGTGCCAGCGGGGGTAACTATGGCTACACCTTC

size: NA
D: NA
V: TRBV27
J: TRBJ1-1
CDR3: CASTPRNRNTEAFF
DNA: TGTGCCAGCACCCCCAGGAACAGGAACACTGAAGCTTTCTTT

size: NA
D: TRBD1
V: TRBV29-1
J: TRBJ1-1
CDR3: CSVEGRVGTGVLNTEAFF
DNA: TGCAGCGTTGAAGGACGGGTGGGGACAGGGGTCCTGAACACTGAAGCTTTCTTT

size: few
D: NA
V: TRBV6-1
J: TRBJ2-7
CDR3: CASDYTERSYEQYF
DNA: TGTGCCAGCGACTATACCGAGCGGTCCTACGAGCAGTACTTC

size: NA
D: TRBD1
V: TRBV7-3
J: TRBJ2-3
CDR3: CASSLAGQGVDTQYF
DNA: TGTGCCAGCAGCTTAGCCGGACAGGGGGTCGATACGCAGTATTTT

size: few
D: NA
V: TRBV30
J: TRBJ2-1
CDR3: CARSRTYGVGEQFF
DNA: TGTGCCCGGTCCCGGACTTACGGGGTAGGTGAGCAGTTCTTC

size: NA
D: NA
V: TRBV23-1
J: TRBJ2-3
CDR3: CASSQSEDLLFTDTQYF
DNA: TGCGCCAGCAGTCAATCGGAGGACTTATTGTTCACAGATACGCAGTATTTT

size: few
D: NA
V: TRBV14
J: TRBJ2-1
CDR3: CASRQVGQTNEQFF
DNA: TGTGCCAGCAGGCAAGTCGGACAGACTAATGAGCAGTTCTTC

size: NA
D: NA
V: TRBV29-1
J: TRBJ2-7
CDR3: CSVAGSSYEQYF
DNA: TGCAGCGTTGCCGGGAGCTCCTACGAGCAGTACTTC

size: few
D: NA
V: TRBV4-1
J: TRBJ2-7
CDR3: CASSQGLDPGYEQYF
DNA: TGCGCCAGCAGCCAAGGACTTGACCCTGGTTACGAGCAGTACTTC

size: NA
D: NA
V: TRBV5-1
J: TRBJ2-1
CDR3: CASSLLLQAPNEQFF
DNA: TGCGCCAGCAGCTTGTTGCTCCAGGCACCAAATGAGCAGTTCTTC

size: NA
D: NA
V: TRBV6-5
J: TRBJ2-7
CDR3: CASSLWGGKQYF
DNA: TGTGCCAGCTCCCTTTGGGGGGGCAAGCAGTACTTC

size: once
D: TRBD1
V: TRBV10-3
J: TRBJ2-3
CDR3: CAISQGASTDTQYF
DNA: TGTGCCATCTCACAGGGGGCGAGCACAGATACGCAGTATTTT

size: NA
D: TRBD2
V: TRBV7-6
J: TRBJ2-3
CDR3: CASSPSRAGAADTQYF
DNA: TGTGCCAGCAGCCCGAGCCGAGCGGGAGCGGCAGATACGCAGTATTTT

size: few
D: NA
V: TRBV29-1
J: TRBJ2-4
CDR3: CSVTPFSGGFSPIQYF
DNA: TGCAGCGTTACCCCCTTTAGCGGCGGGTTCTCACCCATTCAGTACTTC

size: NA
D: NA
V: TRBV10-3
J: TRBJ2-3
CDR3: CAIQGRTDTQYF
DNA: TGTGCCATTCAAGGGCGCACAGATACGCAGTATTTT

size: NA
D: NA
V: TRBV9
J: TRBJ1-1
CDR3: CASSVIPNTEAFF
DNA: TGTGCCAGCAGCGTTATCCCCAACACTGAAGCTTTCTTT

size: NA
D: NA
V: TRBV30
J: TRBJ2-3
CDR3: CAWSVNRADTQYF
DNA: TGTGCCTGGAGTGTAAACCGAGCAGATACGCAGTATTTT

size: once
D: NA
V: TRBV11-2
J: TRBJ2-6
CDR3: CASSSPGRGLRGANVLTF
DNA: TGTGCCAGCAGCTCCCCGGGCCGGGGGTTGCGTGGGGCCAACGTCCTGACTTTC

size: NA
D: NA
V: TRBV11-2
J: TRBJ2-7
CDR3: CASSPLGLGEQYF
DNA: TGTGCCAGCAGCCCGTTGGGTTTGGGGGAGCAGTACTTC